These T cell receptor beta chains were read from a single sample in a study of blood T cell repertoires in COVID-19. Method: immunoSEQ multiplex PCR; TCRdb's copy keeps in-frame clones and lacks some. The sample includes some 180,000 clones, around 85% of them seen just once. Sequencing input: PBMCs or T cells enriched from blood (not recorded which). Receptor source: a middle-aged man who had recovered from COVID-19. CDR3s include the opening cysteine and the closing phenylalanine or tryptophan. A D gene is named only where the DNA matches it firmly. Only part of the rows carry a size: once, few, many, or a class if the clone is expanded.

>-|TRBV12-3/TRBV12-4|TRBJ1-2|-
CASSVPGGYGYTF
TGTGCCAGCAGTGTACCGGGGGGCTATGGCTACACCTTC
>few|TRBV7-3|TRBJ2-7|TRBD2
CASSPTGSGAPSEQYF
TGTGCCAGCAGTCCGACGGGGAGCGGGGCGCCCTCCGAGCAGTACTTC
>-|TRBV6-5|TRBJ2-4|TRBD1
CASRTTGGNIQYF
TGTGCCAGCAGGACCACAGGGGGAAACATTCAGTACTTC
>-|TRBV30|TRBJ1-4|TRBD1
CAWGRDSNEKLFF
TGTGCCTGGGGGCGGGACAGTAATGAAAAACTGTTTTTT
>-|TRBV6-5|TRBJ1-2|-
CASAVTGADGGYTF
TGTGCCAGCGCCGTAACAGGTGCCGACGGCGGCTACACCTTC
>once|TRBV10-3|TRBJ2-3|TRBD1
CAISLQGVGGTDTQYF
TGTGCCATCAGTCTACAGGGGGTCGGGGGCACAGATACGCAGTATTTT
>-|TRBV18|TRBJ1-4|TRBD1
CASSPETGEEKLFF
TGTGCCAGCTCCCCAGAGACAGGGGAAGAAAAACTGTTTTTT
>-|TRBV5-1|TRBJ2-3|TRBD1
CASSPDRDRGADTQYF
TGCGCCAGCAGCCCAGACCGGGACAGGGGGGCAGATACGCAGTATTTT
>few|TRBV2|TRBJ2-1|-
CASRTLRGPNEQFF
TGTGCCAGCAGGACCCTCAGGGGCCCCAATGAGCAGTTCTTC
>-|TRBV28|TRBJ1-2|TRBD1
CASSFRGRFPYGYTF
TGTGCCAGCAGCTTCAGGGGGCGGTTTCCCTATGGCTACACCTTC
>-|TRBV5-1|TRBJ1-4|-
CASSDTFDEKLFF
TGCGCCAGCTCAGACACTTTTGACGAAAAACTGTTTTTT
>-|TRBV30|TRBJ1-5|TRBD1
CAWSRDSNQPQHF
TGTGCCTGGAGTAGGGACAGTAATCAGCCCCAGCATTTT
>-|TRBV19|TRBJ2-7|TRBD2
CASSKGTSGWYEQYF
TGTGCCAGTAGTAAGGGGACTAGCGGTTGGTACGAGCAGTACTTC
>few|TRBV3-1/TRBV3-2|TRBJ2-3|TRBD2
CASSPKFFGGRSGADTQYF
TGTGCCAGCAGCCCAAAGTTTTTCGGCGGGAGATCTGGGGCAGATACGCAGTATTTT
>once|TRBV28|TRBJ1-4|TRBD1
CASTPTGKNEKLFF
TGTGCCAGCACCCCGACAGGGAAAAATGAAAAACTGTTTTTT
>-|TRBV9|TRBJ1-2|-
CASSVGSGSGYTF
TGTGCCAGCAGCGTAGGGTCAGGCTCTGGCTACACCTTC
>-|TRBV13|TRBJ1-3|-
CASSPTGRNTIYF
TGTGCCAGCAGCCCGACAGGCCGAAACACCATATATTTT
>-|TRBV11-2|TRBJ1-3|-
CASSFQDSGNTIYF
TGTGCCAGCAGCTTCCAGGACTCTGGAAACACCATATATTTT
>-|TRBV5-6|TRBJ2-5|-
CASSLGGQETQYF
TGTGCCAGCAGCTTGGGAGGTCAAGAGACCCAGTACTTC
>-|TRBV7-9|TRBJ2-3|-
CASSLTGSRFGSDTQYF
TGTGCCAGCAGCCTTACCGGGAGCCGCTTCGGGTCAGATACGCAGTATTTT
>-|TRBV11-2|TRBJ1-4|-
CASSLRMGDAREKLFF
TGTGCCAGCAGCTTACGTATGGGAGACGCGCGGGAAAAACTGTTTTTT
>-|TRBV5-1|TRBJ1-6|-
CASSLEGAANSPLHF
TGCGCCAGCAGCTTGGAAGGGGCGGCGAATTCACCCCTCCACTTT
>-|TRBV24-1|TRBJ1-2|-
CATSALDSVGYTF
TGTGCCACCAGTGCCCTGGACAGTGTCGGCTACACCTTC
>once|TRBV29-1|TRBJ1-2|-
CSVEDFRRGYTF
TGCAGCGTTGAAGATTTTAGGAGAGGCTACACCTTC
>-|TRBV7-8|TRBJ2-3|TRBD1
CASSWGTDTDTQYF
TGTGCCAGCAGCTGGGGGACAGACACAGATACGCAGTATTTT
>-|TRBV29-1|TRBJ2-7|-
CSVGGQTLEQYF
TGCAGCGTTGGAGGGCAGACTCTAGAGCAGTACTTC
>-|TRBV3-1/TRBV3-2|TRBJ1-1|TRBD1
CASSQNRQGVAEAFF
TGTGCCAGCAGCCAAAACCGACAGGGGGTTGCTGAAGCTTTCTTT
>-|TRBV6-5|TRBJ1-1|TRBD1
CASSFKTGGGTEAFF
TGTGCCAGCAGTTTTAAAACAGGGGGCGGAACTGAAGCTTTCTTT
>-|TRBV18|TRBJ1-5|TRBD1
CASSPLGQTGAQPQHF
TGTGCCAGCTCACCATTGGGACAGACGGGAGCTCAGCCCCAGCATTTT
>once|TRBV30|TRBJ2-5|TRBD2
CAWSTGAGGGETQYF
TGTGCCTGGAGTACGGGAGCGGGGGGTGGAGAGACCCAGTACTTC
>-|TRBV2|TRBJ1-2|TRBD1
CASKTGQEYGYTF
TGTGCCAGCAAGACTGGACAGGAGTATGGCTACACCTTC
>once|TRBV6-5|TRBJ1-5|-
CASSPRVQQPQHF
TGTGCCAGCAGTCCCAGGGTACAGCAGCCCCAGCATTTT
>-|TRBV5-6|TRBJ2-3|TRBD2
CASSWTGGGTDTQYF
TGTGCCAGCAGCTGGACCGGGGGGGGCACAGATACGCAGTATTTT
>-|TRBV5-5|TRBJ1-2|TRBD1
CASSWELQGSYGYTF
TGTGCCAGCAGCTGGGAATTACAGGGGAGCTATGGCTACACCTTC
>-|TRBV28|TRBJ1-4|-
CASSPLDLNEKLFF
TGTGCCAGCAGTCCCCTGGACTTGAATGAAAAACTGTTTTTT
>few|TRBV5-1|TRBJ2-1|TRBD2
CASSFIAGAVDEQFF
TGCGCCAGCAGCTTCATAGCGGGGGCAGTCGATGAGCAGTTCTTC
>-|TRBV19|TRBJ1-2|TRBD1
CASSGGTGSWVRGYTF
TGTGCCAGTAGTGGGGGGACAGGCTCGTGGGTACGTGGCTACACCTTC
>-|TRBV30|TRBJ1-2|TRBD1
CAWSRGRGRYYGYTF
TGTGCCTGGAGTCGGGGCAGGGGGAGATATTATGGCTACACCTTC
>-|TRBV13|TRBJ1-4|TRBD1
CASSRGWGQDNEKLFF
TGTGCCAGCAGCCGTGGTTGGGGACAGGATAATGAAAAACTGTTTTTT
>-|TRBV5-8|TRBJ2-7|TRBD1
CASSFGAGTGYEQYF
TGTGCCAGCAGCTTTGGCGCCGGGACAGGCTACGAGCAGTACTTC
>-|TRBV3-1/TRBV3-2|TRBJ2-7|-
CASSLERPYEQYF
TGTGCCAGCAGTTTGGAGAGGCCCTACGAGCAGTACTTC